This is a list of T cell receptor beta chains from one sample in a study of radiotherapy plus CTLA-4 blockade in lung cancer. This table comes from immunoSEQ multiplex PCR, and its TCRdb copy is limited to in-frame clones, with some not included. The table shows 70,000 to 95,000 clones, with approximately 82% occurring only once. The input for sequencing was peripheral blood, taken from a patient treated with radiotherapy plus ipilimumab. These receptors were obtained from a human donor with non-small cell lung cancer that progressed on radiotherapy plus ipilimumab. The conserved cysteine and the conserved F or W are not part of the CDR3 here. D genes are given only for firm matches.

J gene: TRBJ2-3; D gene: TRBD2; V gene: TRBV19; CDR3 protein: ASSAAGVPDTQY
J gene: TRBJ2-1; D gene: TRBD1; V gene: TRBV7-6; CDR3 protein: ASSLAAQGQGYNEQF
J gene: TRBJ2-3; D gene: TRBD2; V gene: TRBV5-8; CDR3 protein: ASSLSLAGYTDTQY
J gene: TRBJ1-3; D gene: .; V gene: TRBV4-3; CDR3 protein: ASSQLTGASSGNTIY
J gene: TRBJ2-3; D gene: .; V gene: TRBV7-2; CDR3 protein: ASSLAVGPTDTQY
J gene: TRBJ2-5; D gene: TRBD1; V gene: TRBV10-1; CDR3 protein: ASSPQGNQETQY
J gene: TRBJ2-7; D gene: TRBD2; V gene: TRBV11-2; CDR3 protein: ASSLVGTSGTYEQY
J gene: TRBJ1-5; D gene: .; V gene: TRBV4-1; CDR3 protein: ASSLGHYSNQPQH
J gene: TRBJ2-6; D gene: .; V gene: TRBV5-6; CDR3 protein: ASSSNQWSGANVLT
J gene: TRBJ1-3; D gene: .; V gene: TRBV10-3; CDR3 protein: ATAGAGNTIY
J gene: TRBJ2-7; D gene: TRBD2; V gene: TRBV2; CDR3 protein: ATRGYEQY
J gene: TRBJ2-3; D gene: .; V gene: TRBV27; CDR3 protein: ASLDRSTDTQY
J gene: TRBJ1-1; D gene: TRBD1; V gene: TRBV2; CDR3 protein: ATEKGANTEAF
J gene: TRBJ2-3; D gene: TRBD2; V gene: TRBV7-2; CDR3 protein: ASSLERLAVSTDTQY
J gene: TRBJ2-7; D gene: .; V gene: TRBV6-5; CDR3 protein: ASSYIRRDYEQY
J gene: TRBJ2-1; D gene: .; V gene: TRBV18; CDR3 protein: ASSHGGGSEQF
J gene: TRBJ2-3; D gene: .; V gene: TRBV7-2; CDR3 protein: ASSPAGTDTQY
J gene: TRBJ1-5; D gene: TRBD1; V gene: TRBV19; CDR3 protein: ASSIGAGGQPQH
J gene: TRBJ2-1; D gene: TRBD1; V gene: TRBV11-2; CDR3 protein: ASSLGQGGTV
J gene: TRBJ2-7; D gene: TRBD1; V gene: TRBV10-3; CDR3 protein: AALGGPPSYEQY
J gene: TRBJ2-4; D gene: .; V gene: TRBV29-1; CDR3 protein: SVEETRFSGLAKNIQY
J gene: TRBJ1-3; D gene: TRBD1; V gene: TRBV5-1; CDR3 protein: ASRTGTGPSGNTIY
J gene: TRBJ1-1; D gene: .; V gene: TRBV11-3; CDR3 protein: ASTPGGYTEAF
J gene: TRBJ1-3; D gene: .; V gene: TRBV6-1; CDR3 protein: ASSEEEGNTIY
J gene: TRBJ2-7; D gene: .; V gene: TRBV7-6; CDR3 protein: ASSRGNPGSYEQY
J gene: TRBJ2-1; D gene: TRBD1; V gene: TRBV7-2; CDR3 protein: ASSPPSGTVYNEQF
J gene: TRBJ2-3; D gene: .; V gene: TRBV29-1; CDR3 protein: SVEWGASRLY
J gene: TRBJ1-4; D gene: .; V gene: TRBV5-8; CDR3 protein: ASNPSSRFNEKLF
J gene: TRBJ1-1; D gene: TRBD1; V gene: TRBV5-4; CDR3 protein: ASSLGGTDMNTEAF
J gene: TRBJ2-1; D gene: .; V gene: TRBV9; CDR3 protein: ASSVAQEFYNEQF
J gene: TRBJ2-3; D gene: .; V gene: TRBV19; CDR3 protein: ASNAPSTDTQY
J gene: TRBJ1-5; D gene: .; V gene: TRBV10-3; CDR3 protein: AISESGPQPQH
J gene: TRBJ2-5; D gene: .; V gene: TRBV9; CDR3 protein: ASSVGEGETQY
J gene: TRBJ2-3; D gene: TRBD2; V gene: TRBV4-2; CDR3 protein: ASKGVGAGHSTDTQY
J gene: TRBJ1-4; D gene: TRBD1; V gene: TRBV7-2; CDR3 protein: ASSLASPGGFEKLF
J gene: TRBJ2-7; D gene: .; V gene: TRBV13; CDR3 protein: ASSLINVRAGRNYEQY
J gene: TRBJ2-7; D gene: TRBD2; V gene: TRBV7-9; CDR3 protein: ASSASGTSGGTKQY
J gene: TRBJ1-1; D gene: .; V gene: TRBV5-1; CDR3 protein: ASTTVGNTEAF
J gene: TRBJ2-2; D gene: TRBD2; V gene: TRBV28; CDR3 protein: ASSLRGTRVGGGELF
J gene: TRBJ2-7; D gene: .; V gene: TRBV9; CDR3 protein: ASSVEGRGMYDEQY
J gene: TRBJ1-2; D gene: .; V gene: TRBV30; CDR3 protein: ACGLRAVNYGYT
J gene: TRBJ2-3; D gene: TRBD2; V gene: TRBV15; CDR3 protein: ATSRAGLASTDTQY
J gene: TRBJ1-4; D gene: .; V gene: TRBV10-2; CDR3 protein: ASTQQGREKLF
J gene: TRBJ2-2; D gene: .; V gene: TRBV4-3; CDR3 protein: ASSQDINTGELF
J gene: TRBJ2-4; D gene: .; V gene: TRBV6-5; CDR3 protein: ASRENQAPGNIQY